Sequencing of this T cell receptor (beta chain) was carried out in a study of CD8 T cells in Susac syndrome. Findings and caveats of the study: None of the CD4+ T cell repertoires in Susac syndrome showed clonal expansion.

This CDR3 is 16 amino acids long. The V end lost 5 bases, the J end lost 1 base, and 14 bases lay between the germline ends. Negative isolation yielded CD4+ and CD8+ T cells, and FACS enriched TEMRA cells. Roughly 0.45 to 1 ug RNA was reverse transcribed with random hexamers. TCRdb itself ran the immunoSEQ multiplex PCR reads through MiXCR, one entry per CDR3 protein. The data show about 210,000 distinct CDR3 sequences, around 93% seen once. Points on this clonotype: The antigen is not known.

The V and J genes are TRBV12-3 or TRBV12-4 and TRBJ1-4; D gene unclear. Sequencing was done on a sample of CD4+ T cells from PBMCs. The receptor was derived from a human donor with Susac syndrome. The CDR3 reads CASSDILYKTNEKLFF. For the CDR3, the DNA is TGTGCCAGCAGTGACATCTTATACAAAACTAATGAAAAACTGTTTTTT.